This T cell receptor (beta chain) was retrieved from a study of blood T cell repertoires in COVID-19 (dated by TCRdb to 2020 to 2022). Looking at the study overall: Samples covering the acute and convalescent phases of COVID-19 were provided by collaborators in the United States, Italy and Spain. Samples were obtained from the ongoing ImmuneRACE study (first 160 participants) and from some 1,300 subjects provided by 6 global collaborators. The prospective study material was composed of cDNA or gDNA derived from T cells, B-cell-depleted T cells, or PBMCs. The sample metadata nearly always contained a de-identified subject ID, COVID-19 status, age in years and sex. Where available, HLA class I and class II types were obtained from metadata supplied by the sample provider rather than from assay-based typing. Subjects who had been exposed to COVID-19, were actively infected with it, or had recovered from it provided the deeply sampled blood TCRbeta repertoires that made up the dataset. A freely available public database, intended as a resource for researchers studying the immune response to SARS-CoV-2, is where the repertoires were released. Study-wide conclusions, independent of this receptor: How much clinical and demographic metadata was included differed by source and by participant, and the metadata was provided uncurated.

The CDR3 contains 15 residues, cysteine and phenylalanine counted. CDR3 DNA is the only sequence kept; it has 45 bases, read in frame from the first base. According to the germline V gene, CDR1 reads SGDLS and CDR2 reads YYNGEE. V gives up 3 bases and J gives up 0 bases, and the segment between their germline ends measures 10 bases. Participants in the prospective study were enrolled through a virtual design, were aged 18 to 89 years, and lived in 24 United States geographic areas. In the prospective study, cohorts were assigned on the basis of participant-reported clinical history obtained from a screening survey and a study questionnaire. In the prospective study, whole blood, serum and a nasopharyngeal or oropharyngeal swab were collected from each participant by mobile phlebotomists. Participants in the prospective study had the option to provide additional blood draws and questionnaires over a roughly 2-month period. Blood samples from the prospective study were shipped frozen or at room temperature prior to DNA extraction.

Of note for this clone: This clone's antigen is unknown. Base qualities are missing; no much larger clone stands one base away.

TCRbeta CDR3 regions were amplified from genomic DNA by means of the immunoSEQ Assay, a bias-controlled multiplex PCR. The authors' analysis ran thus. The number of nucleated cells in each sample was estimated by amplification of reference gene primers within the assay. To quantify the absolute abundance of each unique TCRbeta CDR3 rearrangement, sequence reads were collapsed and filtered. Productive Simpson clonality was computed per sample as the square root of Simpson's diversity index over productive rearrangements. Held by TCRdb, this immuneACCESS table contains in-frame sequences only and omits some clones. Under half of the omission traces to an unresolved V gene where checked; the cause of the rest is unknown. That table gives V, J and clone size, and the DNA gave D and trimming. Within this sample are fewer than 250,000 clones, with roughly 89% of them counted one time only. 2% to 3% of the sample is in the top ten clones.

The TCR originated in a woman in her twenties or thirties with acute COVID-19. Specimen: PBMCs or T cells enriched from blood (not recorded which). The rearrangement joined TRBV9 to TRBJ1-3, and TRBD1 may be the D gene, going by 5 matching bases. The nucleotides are TGTGCCAGCAGCGAAGCAGGGCTCTCTGGAAACACCATATATTTT. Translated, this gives CASSEAGLSGNTIYF.